This TCR beta chain was found in a study of CD8 T cells in Susac syndrome. The CDR3 is 14 residues long. The V and J ends lost 5 bases and 7 bases, in that order; junction bases with no gene match: 11. Germline assignment: CDR1 SGHNT and CDR2 YYREEE (reference sequence). A quantity of roughly 0.5 to 1 ug RNA underwent reverse transcription using random hexamers. immunoSEQ multiplex PCR amplified TCR beta CDR3 across 54 Vbeta, 13 Jbeta. Each CDR3 protein gets one entry after TCRdb re-called the immunoSEQ multiplex PCR reads with MiXCR. The sample includes 120,000 to 150,000 distinct CDR3 sequences, roughly 94% of them seen just once. CD8+ and CD4+ T cells taken from blood had their TCR beta sequenced.

Sequencing used CD4+ T cells from PBMCs. This chain joins TRBV5-4 and TRBJ2-5; 7 positions match TRBD2. This receptor was obtained from a human donor in good health. Here the CDR3 reads CASRRTRTITTQYF. The CDR3 DNA follows: TGTGCCAGCAGAAGGACTAGGACCATTACGACCCAGTACTTC. The whole variable domain, filled in from reference TRBV5-4 and TRBJ2-5, reads ETGVTQSPTHLIKTRGQQVTLRCSSQSGHNTVSWYQQALGQGPQFIFQYYREEENGRGNFPPRFSGLQFPNYSSELNVNALELDDSALYLCASRRTRTITTQYFGPGTRLLVL.